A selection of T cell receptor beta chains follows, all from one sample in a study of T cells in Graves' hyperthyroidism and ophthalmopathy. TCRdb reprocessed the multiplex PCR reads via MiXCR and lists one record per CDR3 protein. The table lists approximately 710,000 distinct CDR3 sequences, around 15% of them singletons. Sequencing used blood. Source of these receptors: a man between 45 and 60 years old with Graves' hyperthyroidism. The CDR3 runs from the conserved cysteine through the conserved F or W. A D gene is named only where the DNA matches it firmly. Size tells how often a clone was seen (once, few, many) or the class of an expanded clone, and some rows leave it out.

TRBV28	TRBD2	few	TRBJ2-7	TGTGCCAGCAATTGCTATGCCCCCCTAGCGGGCTGCTCCTACGAGCAGTACTTC	CASNCYAPLAGCSYEQYF
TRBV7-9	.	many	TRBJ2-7	TGTGCCACCGGACAGACATCCTACGAGCAGTACTTC	CATGQTSYEQYF
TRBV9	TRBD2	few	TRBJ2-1	TGTGCCAGCAGCGTAGAGTGGGGGGGGACCTACAATGAGCAGTTCTTC	CASSVEWGGTYNEQFF
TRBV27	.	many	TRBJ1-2	TGTGCCAGCAGTGAAAACAGGGCCTATGGCTACACCTTC	CASSENRAYGYTF
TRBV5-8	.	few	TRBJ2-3	TGTGCCAGCAGTCAACCGGGCGTAGATACGCAGTATTTT	CASSQPGVDTQYF
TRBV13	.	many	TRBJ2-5	TGTGCCAGCAGCTTCTCGGGAGCGGGTGGAGAGACCCAGTACTTC	CASSFSGAGGETQYF
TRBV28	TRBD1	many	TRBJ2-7	TGTGCCAGCCTCTCACGGACAGGGTTCGAGCAGTACTTC	CASLSRTGFEQYF
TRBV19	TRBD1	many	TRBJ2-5	TGTGCCAGTAGTATGGGACAGGTCGCCGGACAAGAGACCCAGTACTTC	CASSMGQVAGQETQYF
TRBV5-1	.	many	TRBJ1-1	TGCGCCAGCAGCCCCCACGGGAACACTGAAGCTTTCTTT	CASSPHGNTEAFF
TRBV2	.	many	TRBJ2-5	TGTGCCAGCAGTGACACCAGCCAAGAGACCCAGTACTTC	CASSDTSQETQYF
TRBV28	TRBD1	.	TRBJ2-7	TGTGCCAGCAGTCTTCCAGGGGGCCCAGGGGAGCAGTACTTC	CASSLPGGPGEQYF
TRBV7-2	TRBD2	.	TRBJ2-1	TGTGCCAGCAGCCAAGGACTAGCGGGATACTCCTACAATGAGCAGTTCTTC	CASSQGLAGYSYNEQFF
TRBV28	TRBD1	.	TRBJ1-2	TGTGCCAGCAGTCCAGGGGACAGGGGAGGTGGCTACACCTTC	CASSPGDRGGGYTF
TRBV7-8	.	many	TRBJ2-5	TGTGCCAGCAGCGTTAGGTTGAGAGAGACCCAGTACTTC	CASSVRLRETQYF
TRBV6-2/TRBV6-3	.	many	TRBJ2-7	TGTGCCAGCAGGTCTCCAGGGGCCGAGCAGTACTTC	CASRSPGAEQYF
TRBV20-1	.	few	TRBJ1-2	TGCAGTGCTAGAGATCCGGGGTCAGCCGACCAGACTGGCTACACCTTC	CSARDPGSADQTGYTF
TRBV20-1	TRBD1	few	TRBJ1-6	TGCAGTGCTCGAAGGACAGGGGAAAATTCACCCCTCCACTTT	CSARRTGENSPLHF
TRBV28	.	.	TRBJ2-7	TGTGCCAGCAGTACCCGGGACGAGCAGTACTTC	CASSTRDEQYF
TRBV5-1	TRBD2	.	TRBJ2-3	TGCGCCAGCAGCTTGGAACTAGCGGGAGATGTAGATACGCAGTATTTT	CASSLELAGDVDTQYF
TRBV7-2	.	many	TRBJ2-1	TGTGCCAGCAGCTTATTCGGGGGCGCGAGCTACAATGAGCAGTTCTTC	CASSLFGGASYNEQFF
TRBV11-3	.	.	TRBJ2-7	TGTGCCAGCAGCTCCCGCCCCGAGGGCGAGCAGTACTTC	CASSSRPEGEQYF
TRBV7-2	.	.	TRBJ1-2	TGTGCCAGCAGCTCCCCAGGGTGGACTGACTATGGCTACACCTTC	CASSSPGWTDYGYTF
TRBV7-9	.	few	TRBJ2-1	TGTGCCAGCAGGGAATCGGGCAATGAGCAGTTCTTC	CASRESGNEQFF
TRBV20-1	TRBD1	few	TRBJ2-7	TGCAGTGCTAAACAGGGGGCGCGTTACGAGCAGTACTTC	CSAKQGARYEQYF
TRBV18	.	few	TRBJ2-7	TGTGCCAGCTCACCCCCGGGATCCTCAGGCGAGCAGTACTTC	CASSPPGSSGEQYF
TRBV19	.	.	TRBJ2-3	TGTGCCAGTAGTACACAAACCTCTAGTGGGAGAACAGATACGCAGTATTTT	CASSTQTSSGRTDTQYF
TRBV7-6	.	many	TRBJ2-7	TGTGCCAGCAGCCCCCGGGACGGTCTCTACGAGCAGTACTTC	CASSPRDGLYEQYF
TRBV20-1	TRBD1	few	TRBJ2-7	TGCAGTGCTAGAGGGACAGGGAGTTGGCAGTACTTC	CSARGTGSWQYF
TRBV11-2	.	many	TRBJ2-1	TGTGCCAGCAGCTTAGGGGGAGACTACAATGAGCAGTTCTTC	CASSLGGDYNEQFF
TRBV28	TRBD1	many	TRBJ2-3	TGTGCCAGCCCCCCCGACAGGGGTGAGACAGATACGCAGTATTTT	CASPPDRGETDTQYF
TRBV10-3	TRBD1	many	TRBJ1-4	TGTGCCATCAGTGCGACAGGGACTAATGAAAAACTGTTTTTT	CAISATGTNEKLFF
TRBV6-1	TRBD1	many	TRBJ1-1	TGTGCCAGCAAACCGACAGGGGGAGGCACTGAAGCTTTCTTT	CASKPTGGGTEAFF
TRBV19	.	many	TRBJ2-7	TGTGCCAGTAGAGGAGCGGCAGGCTCATACGAGCAGTACTTC	CASRGAAGSYEQYF
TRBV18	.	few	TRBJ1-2	TGTGCCAGCTCACCTCAGGATACCTATGGCTACACCTTC	CASSPQDTYGYTF
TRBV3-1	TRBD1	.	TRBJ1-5	TGTGCCAGCAGTCAGACCGGGACAGGGGGCACTCAGCCCCAGCATTTT	CASSQTGTGGTQPQHF
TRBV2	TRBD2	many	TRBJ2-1	TGTGCCAGCGGCGGGGGGTTGGGTGAGCAGTTCTTC	CASGGGLGEQFF
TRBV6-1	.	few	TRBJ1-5	TGTGCCAGCAGTGATTGGGGGGCGAATCAGCCCCAGCATTTT	CASSDWGANQPQHF
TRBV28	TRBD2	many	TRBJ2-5	TGTGCCAGCAGTTTGAAGGCGGCGGGAGGGTTGGAGACCCAGTACTTC	CASSLKAAGGLETQYF
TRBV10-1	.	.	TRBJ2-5	TGCGCCAGCAGTGATCCAGGGGTAGAGACCCAGTACTTC	CASSDPGVETQYF
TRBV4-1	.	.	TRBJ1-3	TGCGCCAGCAGCCCGACAGCTGCTGGAAACACCATATATTTT	CASSPTAAGNTIYF
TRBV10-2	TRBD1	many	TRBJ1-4	TGCGCCAGCACCCGCGGGACAGTGAATGAAAAACTGTTTTTT	CASTRGTVNEKLFF
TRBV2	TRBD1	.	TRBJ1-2	TGTGCCAGCAGTACGGGACAGGACTATGGCTACACCTTC	CASSTGQDYGYTF
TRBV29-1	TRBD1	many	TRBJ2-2	TGCAGCGTCCGGCACAGGGGGGACACCGGGGAGCTGTTTTTT	CSVRHRGDTGELFF
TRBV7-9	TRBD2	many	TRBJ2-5	TGTGCCAGCAGCACTATTAGCGGGAGGTATGCGACCCAGTACTTC	CASSTISGRYATQYF
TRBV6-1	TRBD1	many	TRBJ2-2	TGTGCCAGCAGGAGACAGGGGGCGTTGACCGGGGAGCTGTTTTTT	CASRRQGALTGELFF
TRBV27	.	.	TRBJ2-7	TGTGCCAGCAGTTCCACCGTCGAGGGGACCCACGAGCAGTACTTC	CASSSTVEGTHEQYF
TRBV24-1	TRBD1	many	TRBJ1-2	TGTGCCACCAGTGATCCCGACAGGGTCCATGGCTACACCTTC	CATSDPDRVHGYTF
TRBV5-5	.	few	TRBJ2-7	TGTGCCAGCAGCTTGGGGAACCTGCGAGTCGACGAGCAGTACTTC	CASSLGNLRVDEQYF
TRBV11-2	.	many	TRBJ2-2	TGTGCCAGCAGCTTAATGAGCAACACCGGGGAGCTGTTTTTT	CASSLMSNTGELFF
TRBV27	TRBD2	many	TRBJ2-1	TGTGCCAGCAGTTCCCTTAGCGGGACCTCCTACAATGAGCAGTTCTTC	CASSSLSGTSYNEQFF
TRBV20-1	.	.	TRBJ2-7	TGCAGTGCTAGGGCAACTAGGTCCTACGAGCAGTACTTC	CSARATRSYEQYF
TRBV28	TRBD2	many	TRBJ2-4	TGTGCCAGCAGTCGGACTAGCGGGAGCTTAAACATTCAGTACTTC	CASSRTSGSLNIQYF
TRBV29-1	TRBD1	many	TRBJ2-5	TGCAGCGTTGAAGATTACGTGCACAGGGGGAGCGAGACCCAGTACTTC	CSVEDYVHRGSETQYF